A single sample is the source of the 28 T cell receptor beta chains below, sequenced in a study of blood T cell repertoires in COVID-19. The table came from immunoSEQ multiplex PCR; TCRdb's copy has only in-frame clones and leaves some out. The repertoire holds about 180,000 clones, with 70% to 90% as singletons. Sequencing input: peripheral blood. Receptors originate from a woman in her 30s with active or convalescent COVID-19.

The chain joins TRBV2 to TRBJ2-7, with D possibly matching TRBD2 (5 bases). CDR3 size: 13 residues. CDR1 SNHLY and CDR2 FYNNEI come from the germline V gene. Trimming removed 5 bases from V and 3 bases from J, with 11 bases in between. The CDR3 is CASSYGIDYEQYF. The CDR3, as DNA: TGTGCCAGCAGTTACGGGATAGACTACGAGCAGTACTTC.

The chain has TRBV15 and TRBJ2-5; D remains unclear. The V end was cut by 0 bases, the J end by 2 bases, with 13 bases between. The CDR3 covers 16 residues. Germline V gene data show CDR1 as LNHNV and CDR2 as YYDKDF (reference sequence). The CDR3 here is CATSRDLSTSQETQYF. Written as DNA, the CDR3 is TGTGCCACCAGCAGAGATTTGTCCACATCTCAAGAGACCCAGTACTTC.

This chain connects TRBV5-1 to TRBJ2-3; D uncertain. V shed 2 bases and J shed 1 base, with 5 bases lying between them. Germline-derived CDR1 and CDR2 are SGHRS and YFSETQ. The CDR3 is made up of 13 amino acids. The CDR3 region is CASSFTGTDTQYF. The CDR3 DNA follows: TGCGCCAGCAGCTTTACAGGCACAGATACGCAGTATTTT.

J is TRBJ2-5 and V is TRBV6-5, with 8 bases matching TRBD2. V gave up 4 bases and J gave up 0 bases; unmatched junction bases: 1. The CDR3 sequence is 14 residues long. Germline assignment: CDR1 MNHEY and CDR2 SVGAGI. The CDR3: CASSFSGNQETQYF. Here the CDR3 DNA reads TGTGCCAGCAGTTTTAGCGGGAACCAAGAGACCCAGTACTTC.

CDR3 amino acids: CASSFGGGTDTQYF. The CDR3 DNA reads as TGCGCCAGCAGCTTCGGAGGGGGCACAGATACGCAGTATTTT. The rearrangement links TRBV5-1 to TRBJ2-3, with a tentative D call TRBD2 (6 bases). This CDR3 comprises 14 residues. Germline V gives CDR1 SGHRS, CDR2 YFSETQ. Trimming stripped 2 bases from V and 1 base from J, with 8 bases between.

The chain carries TRBV19 and TRBJ2-1, with TRBD2 identical over 10 bases. Germline CDR1 reads LNHDA; CDR2 reads SQIVND (reference sequence). The CDR3 covers 13 residues. Trimming at V came to 11 bases and at J to 8 bases, leaving 9 bases not matched to a gene. CDR3 DNA sequence: TGTGCCTCGCAGCGGGGGGGCGTCGATGAGCAGTTCTTC. It specifies CASQRGGVDEQFF.

This clone appeared once. The genes are TRBV5-4 and TRBJ1-6, with 8 bases identical to TRBD1. CDR3 length: 17 residues. From germline, CDR1 is SGHNT and CDR2 YYREEE (reference sequence). V shed 4 bases, J shed 9 bases, and the junction held 15 bases outside the gene matches. The CDR3 reads CASSTPLDRAQGSPLHF. As DNA, the CDR3 is TGTGCCAGCAGCACCCCCCTGGACAGGGCCCAGGGTTCACCCCTCCACTTT.

The rearrangement uses TRBV2 and TRBJ1-5; D call uncertain. V lost 3 bases and J lost 2, with 14 bases in between. CDR1 and CDR2 (germline): SNHLY, FYNNEI. The CDR3 consists of 16 residues. DNA for the CDR3: TGTGCCAGCAGTGAGCGGGGTATGAGAGGCAATCAGCCCCAGCATTTT. Amino acids: CASSERGMRGNQPQHF. The full variable domain, in which reference TRBV2 and TRBJ1-5 provide the parts outside the CDR3, is EPEVTQTPSHQVTQMGQEVILRCVPISNHLYFYWYRQILGQKVEFLVSFYNNEISEKSEIFDDQFSVERPDGSNFTLKIRSTKLEDSAMYFCASSERGMRGNQPQHFGDGTRLSIL.

The chain combines TRBV30 with TRBJ1-1; D gene uncertain. The V and J ends lost 1 base and 1 base respectively, with 13 bases between them. The CDR3 covers 15 residues. Germline V CDR1 and CDR2: GTSNPN, SVGIG (reference sequence). The CDR3 DNA reads as TGTGCCTGGAGTGCCGGCGGGCATTCGAACACTGAAGCTTTCTTT. This sequence encodes CAWSAGGHSNTEAFF.

The V gene is TRBV7-2, the J gene TRBJ2-3, with 8 bases matching TRBD2. Germline V CDR1 and CDR2: SGHTA, FQGNSA. The CDR3 has 16 residues. The J segment lost 2 bases and the V segment lost 5 bases, leaving 9 bases of the junction unmatched. The CDR3 region has the DNA TGTGCCAGCAGCCTCCTTACTAGCGGTTTCACAGATACGCAGTATTTT. Translated, it gives CASSLLTSGFTDTQYF.

A remark on this clone: Other DNA sequences in the sample encode the same CDR3. CDR3 in amino acids: CASSLTVPYEQYF. The CDR3 bases are TGTGCCAGCAGTTTAACGGTACCCTACGAGCAGTACTTC. The V and J genes are TRBV28 and TRBJ2-7; D unclear. CDR1 is MDHEN and CDR2 is SYDVKM in the germline V gene. V was shortened by 2 bases and J by 2 bases, with 7 bases between the two germline ends. CDR3 length: 13 residues.

This CDR3 is CASSRGQGARPDGYTF. As DNA, the CDR3 is TGCGCCAGCAGCCGGGGACAGGGGGCTCGACCGGATGGCTACACCTTC. This chain links TRBV4-1 with TRBJ1-2; 12 bases line up with TRBD1. CDR3 length equals 16 residues. Germline V lookup: CDR1 MGHRA, CDR2 YSYEKL. V trimming: 4 bases; J trimming: 6 bases; junction bases outside the gene matches: 9.

The genes are TRBV30 and TRBJ1-1; tentative D call: TRBD1 (6 bases). V was trimmed by 3 bases and J by 1 base, leaving 9 bases between them. CDR1 is GTSNPN, CDR2 SVGIG, per germline (reference sequence). The CDR3 spans 13 residues. The CDR3 bases are TGTGCCTGGAGCGGACAGCGGAACACTGAAGCTTTCTTT. This codes for CAWSGQRNTEAFF. Full variable domain (outside the CDR3, taken from reference TRBV30 and TRBJ1-1): SQTIHQWPATLVQPVGSPLSLECTVEGTSNPNLYWYRQAAGRGLQLLFYSVGIGQISSEVPQNLSASRPQDRQFILSSKKLLLSDSGFYLCAWSGQRNTEAFFGQGTRLTVV.

J is TRBJ1-1 and V is TRBV6-5; 7 bases map to TRBD1. Germline lookup yields CDR1 MNHEY and CDR2 SVGAGI. The CDR3 length is 16 residues. V trimming: 3 bases; J trimming: 1 base; junction bases outside the gene matches: 8. The CDR3 DNA is TGTGCCAGCAGTTATTATTCCTGGACAGGGAACACTGAAGCTTTCTTT. It yields the protein CASSYYSWTGNTEAFF.

The V gene is TRBV5-5, the J gene TRBJ2-7; perhaps TRBD2 as D (6 bases). The CDR3 runs 15 residues. Germline V gene lookup returns CDR1 SGHKS and CDR2 YYEKEE (reference sequence). V dropped 0 bases and J dropped 3 bases, with 13 bases sitting between them. The DNA of the CDR3 is TGTGCCAGCAGCTTGGAGGGGACTGGGAACTACGAGCAGTACTTC. It is translated as CASSLEGTGNYEQYF.

The chain has TRBV3-1 (or the pseudogene TRBV3-2) and TRBJ1-2; D is ambiguous. The ends were cut back, 1 base at V and 6 bases at J, with 6 bases in the middle. Germline assignment: CDR1 LGHDT and CDR2 YNNKEL (reference sequence). CDR3 length: 12 amino acids. The CDR3 loop is CASSQAPHGYTF. For the CDR3, the DNA is TGTGCCAGCAGCCAAGCTCCTCATGGCTACACCTTC.

A remark on this clone: Other DNA sequences in the sample encode the same CDR3. This chain joins TRBV19 and TRBJ2-1; D may be TRBD2 (6 bases). The V gene lost 2 bases and the J gene lost 3 bases, with 8 bases spanning the gap. The germline V gene has CDR1 LNHDA and CDR2 SQIVND (reference sequence). The CDR3 is 14 residues long. For the CDR3, the DNA is TGTGCCAGTAGTATATTGGGGGGCTACAATGAGCAGTTCTTC. This gives the protein CASSILGGYNEQFF. The full variable domain, in which reference TRBV19 and TRBJ2-1 provide the parts outside the CDR3, is DGGITQSPKYLFRKEGQNVTLSCEQNLNHDAMYWYRQDPGQGLRLIYYSQIVNDFQKGDIAEGYSVSREKKESFPLTVTSAQKNPTAFYLCASSILGGYNEQFFGPGTRLTVL.

This clone showed up just a few times. The chain is built from TRBV5-1 and TRBJ1-1, with 7 nucleotides matching TRBD1. With V trimmed by 1 base and J by 0 bases, 6 bases remained unmatched. The CDR3 has 16 residues. CDR1 and CDR2 from the germline V gene are SGHRS and YFSETQ. CDR3 sequence (DNA): TGCGCCAGCAGCTTGAGGGACAGTAGGATGAACACTGAAGCTTTCTTT. It encodes CASSLRDSRMNTEAFF.

The V call is TRBV6-5, the J call TRBJ1-4, with 8 bases aligning to TRBD1. CDR1 is MNHEY, CDR2 SVGAGI, per germline. V was pared by 6 bases and J by 4 bases, with 4 bases of the junction left unmatched. The length of the CDR3 is 14 residues. In DNA form, the CDR3 reads TGTGCCAGCAGACTAGACAGGGGTAATGAAAAACTGTTTTTT. Protein product: CASRLDRGNEKLFF.

This clone was counted a few times. The V gene is TRBV12-1, the J gene TRBJ2-5; TRBD2 is taken as the D call from the table, unchecked against the DNA. TRBV12-1 is a pseudogene segment. The CDR3 extends over 16 amino acids. CDR3 protein: CASRPGLAGQQETQYF. CDR3 bases: TGTGCCAGCAGGCCGGGACTAGCGGGACAGCAAGAGACCCAGTACTTC.

The chain uses TRBV29-1 and TRBJ2-5; 11 bases align to TRBD1. This CDR3 has 13 amino acids. The germline V gene encodes CDR1 SQVTM and CDR2 ANQGSEA. After removal of 1 base from V and 5 bases from J, the junction contained 0 bases not matched to a gene. The CDR3 protein is CSVEGTGGETQYF. The CDR3 DNA follows: TGCAGCGTTGAAGGGACAGGGGGCGAGACCCAGTACTTC.

There are a few counts of this clone. The J gene is TRBJ1-2, the V gene TRBV15, with D tentatively TRBD1 (5 bases). The CDR3 runs 15 residues. Between the trimmed V and J ends, which lost 0 bases and 6 bases, there was a span of 14 bases. Germline CDR1 is LNHNV and CDR2 is YYDKDF (reference sequence). The CDR3 bases are TGTGCCACCAGCAGAGACCCCTTGACAGTACATGGCTACACCTTC. Translation: CATSRDPLTVHGYTF.

The chain joins TRBV5-6 to TRBJ2-7; D is undetermined. Looked up from germline, CDR1 is SGHDT and CDR2 is YYEEEE. The CDR3 runs to 12 residues. Trimming left V 1 base short and J 4 bases short, with 6 bases between. In nucleotides, the CDR3 is TGTGCCAGCAGCTTGATGCGGTACGAGCAGTACTTC. Translating it yields CASSLMRYEQYF.

This chain joins TRBV7-2 and TRBJ2-5; 7 bases align to TRBD2. V shed 1 base, J shed 5 bases, and the junction held 13 bases outside the gene matches. Germline V CDR1 and CDR2: SGHTA, FQGNSA. This CDR3 spans 17 amino acids. CDR3 sequence: CASSLVGPGLLRETQYF. The CDR3 DNA reads as TGTGCCAGCAGCTTAGTAGGACCGGGACTACTAAGGGAGACCCAGTACTTC.

The chain couples TRBV19 to TRBJ1-1, with TRBD1 matching over 8 bases. Germline trimming cut 5 bases from V and 5 bases from J; bases unmatched to any gene: 10. The germline V gene has CDR1 LNHDA and CDR2 SQIVND (reference sequence). The CDR3 runs to 15 residues. The CDR3 DNA reads as TGTGCCAGTAGTTCTCAGGGGGCGTTGGATACTGAAGCTTTCTTT. This codes for CASSSQGALDTEAFF.

The chain joins TRBV7-8 to TRBJ1-2; 7 bases map to TRBD1. V shed 5 bases and J 5 bases; nucleotides not matched to a gene: 5. CDR1 and CDR2 from the germline V gene are SGHVS and FQNEAQ. The CDR3 length is 13 residues. The CDR3 DNA is TGTGCCAGCAGCCGGGACAGTTGGTATGGCTACACCTTC. Residues: CASSRDSWYGYTF.

The CDR3 DNA is TGTGCCAGCAGTGCGGACAGACAGTTCACCGGGGAGCTGTTTTTT. The encoded protein is CASSADRQFTGELFF. The chain has TRBV2 and TRBJ2-2; D possibly corresponds to TRBD1 (6 bases). Trimming took 4 bases from V and 4 from J, leaving 13 bases between them. The CDR3 runs to 15 residues. CDR1 and CDR2 from the germline V gene are SNHLY and FYNNEI.

The J gene is TRBJ2-2, the V gene TRBV5-1; 7 positions match TRBD1. CDR1 and CDR2 (germline): SGHRS, YFSETQ. CDR3 length equals 15 residues. The trim removed 4 bases at V and 3 bases at J, leaving 6 bases unmatched. The CDR3 here is CASSQTGWDTGELFF. The CDR3 DNA reads TGCGCCAGCAGCCAGACAGGGTGGGACACCGGGGAGCTGTTTTTT.